The table lists the clone carrying this T cell receptor beta chain with a few counts. TCRdb redid the calling of the 5' RACE reads with MiXCR, one entry per CDR3 protein. The sample has just over 500,000 distinct CDR3 sequences; under 25% are singletons. These data are taken from a study of identical twins. This CDR3 has 15 amino acids. V dropped 0 bases and J dropped 5; count of bases not matched to a gene: 4. Germline V gene lookup returns CDR1 SEHNR and CDR2 FQNEAQ (reference sequence). In addition, the sample was reused for a study of T cells expressing NK-cell markers. As reported in that work: According to the study, TCR beta repertoires originated from sorted CD3+CD56+NKG2C+, CD3+CD56+NKG2C- and CD3+CD56-NKG2C+ T cells. Dominant NKG2C+ clonotypes were found to form about 1.0-7.5% of CD8+ T cells in over five donors.

This clonotype originated in a woman between 18 and 29 years old in good health. V and J are TRBV7-9 and TRBJ2-1; 7 bases are a match to TRBD2. Sample: CD4+ T cells sorted from blood. CDR3 nucleotide sequence: TGTGCCAGCAGCTTAGCAGCACGGGGGGACAATGAGCAGTTCTTC. It yields the protein CASSLAARGDNEQFF.